The subject of this entry is one TCR beta chain. Its antigen remains unidentified. Samples were taken several times over chemoradiotherapy. This sample was taken from a study of chemoradiotherapy in HPV16-positive cancers. Findings and limits, study-wide: Better recurrence-free survival went with HPV-responsive T-cell expansion in HPV16-positive patients. Candidate HPV-specific clones and E7-related TCR motifs grew in tumor during treatment. HPV-specific T cells were functionally defined from only two HPV16-positive patients.

Assay: immunoSEQ multiplex PCR; the TCRdb copy retains only in-frame clones and omits some. The sample carries around 25,000 clones, 90% to 95% recorded once. This specimen consisted of blood, obtained from a patient who underwent chemoradiotherapy. The receptor was derived from a human donor with HPV-associated anogenital cancer.

CDR3 in DNA: TGTGCCAGCAGCTACGGGGCAGGCGGGGTGAATGAGCAGTTCTTC. Its translation: CASSYGAGGVNEQFF. The rearrangement joins TRBV28 to TRBJ2-1; possible D gene TRBD2, 6 bases. The V gene's germline CDR1 is MDHEN and CDR2 SYDVKM. This CDR3 region has 15 residues. The V end lost 6 bases, the J end lost 7 bases, and 19 bases lay between the germline ends.